One and the same sample provided the 27 T cell receptor beta chains below, sequenced in a study of cytomegalovirus exposure and HLA in healthy donors. A multiplex PCR was run with 60 Vbeta primers and 13 Jbeta primers. The data were produced by immunoSEQ multiplex PCR, yet TCRdb's version contains in-frame clones alone and is incomplete. The table records 100,000 to 120,000 clones, 60% to 85% of them present only once. The sequencing input was PBMCs. The source is a woman aged 60 to 75 in good health and CMV-seropositive.

The genes are TRBV2 and TRBJ2-1; possible D gene TRBD1, 6 bases. V lost 5 bases and J 0 bases, leaving 14 bases between the germline ends. Germline-derived CDR1 and CDR2 are SNHLY and FYNNEI. CDR3 length: 16 amino acids. The CDR3 region is CASSKGQLISYNEQFF. The CDR3 DNA is TGTGCCAGCAGTAAAGGACAGTTGATCTCCTACAATGAGCAGTTCTTC. Together with reference TRBV2 and TRBJ2-1, the CDR3 gives the full variable domain: EPEVTQTPSHQVTQMGQEVILRCVPISNHLYFYWYRQILGQKVEFLVSFYNNEISEKSEIFDDQFSVERPDGSNFTLKIRSTKLEDSAMYFCASSKGQLISYNEQFFGPGTRLTVL.

The gene calls are TRBV6-5 and TRBJ1-2; the D gene is possibly TRBD1 (6 bases). The CDR3 contains 13 residues. V was shortened by 5 bases and J by 7 bases, with 14 bases between the two germline ends. Germline V gene lookup returns CDR1 MNHEY and CDR2 SVGAGI. The CDR3 protein is CASSEVGASGYTF. CDR3 coding DNA: TGTGCCAGCAGTGAAGTGGGGGCCTCTGGCTACACCTTC.

This clone was recorded once. V usage is TRBV7-9 and J usage is TRBJ2-1; perhaps TRBD2 as D (6 bases). With 2 bases removed from V and 2 bases from J, the gap between germline ends came to 10 bases. The CDR3 has 15 amino acids. Germline lookup yields CDR1 SEHNR and CDR2 FQNEAQ (reference sequence). CDR3: CASSLFAGTYNEQFF. The CDR3 DNA reads TGTGCCAGCAGCTTATTTGCGGGGACCTACAATGAGCAGTTCTTC.

The chain uses TRBV15 and TRBJ1-2; 7 nucleotides align to TRBD1. With V trimmed by 7 bases and J by 6 bases, 5 bases remained unmatched. The V gene's germline CDR1 is LNHNV and CDR2 YYDKDF (reference sequence). The CDR3 loop spans 12 amino acids. CDR3 DNA: TGTGCCACCACCCAGACAGGGCATGGCTACACCTTC. Its protein is CATTQTGHGYTF.

The V call is TRBV19, the J call TRBJ1-4, with 9 bases matching TRBD1. The ends lost 6 bases at V and 8 bases at J; junction bases unmatched: 10. This CDR3 is 15 amino acids long. Germline values: CDR1 LNHDA, CDR2 SQIVND (reference sequence). The CDR3 coding sequence is TGTGCCAGTAGGGCCGGGACAGGGTTCAACGAAAAACTGTTTTTT. This gives the protein CASRAGTGFNEKLFF.

This clone has just one count. J is TRBJ2-7 and V is TRBV11-3; 9 bases are a match to TRBD2. Germline values: CDR1 SGHNT, CDR2 YENEEA. Losses at the gene ends were 2 bases for V and 6 bases for J; bases not matched to a gene: 5. CDR3 length: 14 residues. CDR3 sequence reads: CASSLRAGGGEQYF. DNA for the CDR3: TGTGCCAGCAGCTTAAGAGCGGGAGGAGGCGAGCAGTACTTC. The variable domain in full, completed from reference TRBV11-3 and TRBJ2-7, reads EAGVVQSPRYKIIEKKQPVAFWCNPISGHNTLYWYLQNLGQGPELLIRYENEEAVDDSQLPKDRFSAERLKGVDSTLKIQPAELGDSAVYLCASSLRAGGGEQYFGPGTRLTVT.

The chain recombines TRBV28 with TRBJ2-7; TRBD2 matches at 9 bases. Germline CDR1 and CDR2: MDHEN and SYDVKM. The CDR3 loop spans 16 amino acids. The V and J ends lost 2 bases and 6 bases, in that order; junction bases with no gene match: 11. CDR3 nucleotide sequence: TGTGCCAGCAGTTTAGAGAATAGCGGGAGTTTAGGCGAGCAGTACTTC. It translates to CASSLENSGSLGEQYF.

The V gene is TRBV14, the J gene TRBJ2-1; 11 nucleotides agree with TRBD2. Germline CDR1 SGHDN, CDR2 FVKESK. The length of the CDR3 is 16 residues. The J segment lost 9 bases and the V segment lost 3 bases, leaving 10 bases of the junction unmatched. The CDR3 sequence: CASSHLLAGVGREQFF. DNA of the CDR3: TGTGCCAGCAGCCACCTACTAGCGGGGGTCGGGCGTGAGCAGTTCTTC.

This chain uses TRBV7-8 with TRBJ2-7; 7 nucleotides match TRBD2. Germline trimming cut 3 bases from V and 5 bases from J; bases unmatched to any gene: 10. The CDR3 has 15 amino acids. CDR1 is SGHVS, CDR2 FQNEAQ, per germline. This chain's CDR3 is CASSLGWGGNDEQYF. CDR3 DNA: TGTGCCAGCAGCTTGGGGTGGGGAGGGAACGACGAGCAGTACTTC.

This clone was seen ten or more times. In the same sample, other DNA sequences code for this CDR3. The CDR3 DNA follows: TGTGCCAGCAGCTCACAGGGGAACACTGAAGCTTTCTTT. It translates to CASSSQGNTEAFF. The chain employs TRBV7-3 and TRBJ1-1, with D possibly being TRBD1 (6 bases). Germline CDR1 SGHTA, CDR2 FQGTGA. The CDR3 is made up of 13 amino acids. Trimming took off 4 bases at V and 1 base at J, with 7 bases between the two ends.

This rearrangement joins TRBV5-1 to TRBJ2-4; D unclear. Trimming cost V 4 bases and J 7 bases, with 18 bases left between them. CDR3 length: 15 amino acids. Germline loops: CDR1 SGHRS, CDR2 YFSETQ. The CDR3 DNA reads TGCGCCAGCAGCGCAACCGGATCCCCGCGGAACATTCAGTACTTC. Residues: CASSATGSPRNIQYF. Based on the CDR3 plus reference TRBV5-1 and TRBJ2-4, the full variable domain is KAGVTQTPRYLIKTRGQQVTLSCSPISGHRSVSWYQQTPGQGLQFLFEYFSETQRNKGNFPGRFSGRQFSNSRSEMNVSTLELGDSALYLCASSATGSPRNIQYFGAGTRLSVL.

The chain is built from TRBV28 and TRBJ2-5; TRBD1 is a possible D gene (6 bases). From germline, CDR1 is MDHEN and CDR2 SYDVKM. There are 13 residues in the CDR3. The V end lost 10 bases, the J end lost 2 bases, and 14 bases lay between the germline ends. CDR3: CATEQGGQETQYF. CDR3 coding DNA: TGTGCCACCGAACAGGGTGGTCAAGAGACCCAGTACTTC.

The chain has TRBV6-5 and TRBJ2-7; TRBD2 matches 7 bases. CDR1 is MNHEY and CDR2 is SVGAGI in the germline V gene. Trimming took 2 bases from V and 7 from J; bases not matched to a gene: 8. CDR3 length equals 14 residues. The CDR3: CASSYGGVAGEQYF. The DNA of the CDR3 is TGTGCCAGCAGTTACGGGGGGGTGGCGGGGGAGCAGTACTTC.

The V and J genes are TRBV7-6 and TRBJ2-7, with D perhaps matching TRBD2 (6 bases). Looked up from germline, CDR1 is SGHVS and CDR2 is FNYEAQ. This CDR3 region has 13 residues. Trimming shortened V by 8 bases and J by 0 bases, and 11 bases separated the two germline ends. The CDR3 nucleotides are TGTGCCAGCTCTGGGGGGTCCTCCTACGAGCAGTACTTC. It is translated as CASSGGSSYEQYF.

The chain joins TRBV2 to TRBJ2-3; D call uncertain. Germline CDR1 is SNHLY and CDR2 is FYNNEI. V was shortened by 5 bases and J by 5 bases, with 5 bases between the two germline ends. The CDR3 covers 11 residues. The CDR3 DNA follows: TGTGCCAGCAGTTTTCGAGATACGCAGTATTTT. Its protein product is CASSFRDTQYF.

This sequence joins TRBV5-1 and TRBJ2-3; TRBD2 matches at 7 bases. The V gene's germline CDR1 is SGHRS and CDR2 YFSETQ. V shed 0 bases, J shed 2 bases, and the junction held 9 bases outside the gene matches. This CDR3 region has 17 residues. The CDR3 bases are TGCGCCAGCAGCTTGGCAACCAGCGGGGACTACACAGATACGCAGTATTTT. Translation gives CASSLATSGDYTDTQYF.

V usage is TRBV28 and J usage is TRBJ1-1; TRBD1 aligns across 10 bases. Trimming removed 2 bases from V and 10 bases from J; junction bases left unmatched: 4. The CDR3 contains 13 residues. Germline CDR1 and CDR2: MDHEN and SYDVKM. For the CDR3, the DNA is TGTGCCAGCAGTTTAGGGGACAGGGGAAGAGCTTTCTTT. Its protein is CASSLGDRGRAFF.

The J gene is TRBJ2-1, the V gene TRBV15; 15 bases map to TRBD2. The CDR3 contains 18 residues. Germline CDR1 reads LNHNV; CDR2 reads YYDKDF (reference sequence). The V gene end was trimmed by 4 bases and the J gene end by 5 bases; junction bases not matched to a gene: 9. The CDR3 is CATSTNWTSGREDNEQFF. CDR3 bases: TGTGCCACCAGCACCAACTGGACTAGCGGGAGGGAAGACAATGAGCAGTTCTTC.

This clone was recorded only once. This chain links TRBV18 with TRBJ1-1, with a possible D match to TRBD1 (5 bases). There are 15 residues in the CDR3. Germline-derived CDR1 and CDR2 are KGHSH and LQKENI. V was pared by 0 bases and J by 7 bases, with 15 bases between. This chain's CDR3 is CASSPPGVRADEAFF. The CDR3 nucleotides are TGTGCCAGCTCACCACCGGGTGTCAGGGCAGATGAAGCTTTCTTT.

The rearrangement uses TRBV9 and TRBJ2-2; TRBD2 matches at 10 bases. V was pared by 3 bases and J by 7 bases, with 3 bases of the junction left unmatched. There are 14 residues in the CDR3. Germline values: CDR1 SGDLS, CDR2 YYNGEE. The CDR3 DNA sequence: TGTGCCAGCAGCGGGAGACTAGCGGGCGGGGAGCTGTTTTTT. This codes for CASSGRLAGGELFF.

This sequence joins TRBV6-1 and TRBJ2-5, with D perhaps matching TRBD2 (6 bases). Germline V gives CDR1 MNHNS, CDR2 SASEGT. This CDR3 region has 13 residues. V was pared by 7 bases and J by 3 bases, with 12 bases between. CDR3 sequence (DNA): TGTGCCAGCACCCCGGGACTTAAAGAGACCCAGTACTTC. Residues: CASTPGLKETQYF.

V and J are TRBV19 and TRBJ2-2; 7 bases map to TRBD1. V was pared by 4 bases and J by 6 bases, with 2 bases of the junction left unmatched. The CDR3 covers 13 residues. In germline, CDR1 is LNHDA, CDR2 SQIVND (reference sequence). CDR3: CASSTGTAGELFF. CDR3 in DNA: TGTGCCAGTAGTACAGGGACAGCCGGGGAGCTGTTTTTT.

The chain uses TRBV5-6 and TRBJ2-3, with TRBD2 identical over 13 bases. Germline V gives CDR1 SGHDT, CDR2 YYEEEE. This CDR3 spans 19 amino acids. J lost 0 bases, V lost 3 bases, and 10 bases had no gene match. The CDR3 region is CASSSGLAGVKPSTDTQYF. The CDR3 DNA reads TGTGCCAGCAGCTCCGGACTAGCGGGAGTGAAACCAAGCACAGATACGCAGTATTTT.

This clone was detected once. V usage is TRBV15 and J usage is TRBJ1-1, with D unclear. V was clipped by 3 bases and J by 6 bases, with 11 bases between them. The CDR3 sequence is 13 residues long. Germline V gene lookup returns CDR1 LNHNV and CDR2 YYDKDF (reference sequence). The CDR3 DNA is TGTGCCACCAGCAGCCCCCGCCTAGCTGAAGCTTTCTTT. This translates into CATSSPRLAEAFF.

The chain couples TRBV15 to TRBJ2-2; 7 bases map to TRBD2. The J segment lost 3 bases and the V segment lost 0 bases, leaving 7 bases of the junction unmatched. Germline CDR1 reads LNHNV; CDR2 reads YYDKDF (reference sequence). This CDR3 is 17 amino acids long. As DNA, the CDR3 is TGTGCCACCAGCAGAGATCGTGCGGGAGAGGACACCGGGGAGCTGTTTTTT. It codes for CATSRDRAGEDTGELFF.

The CDR3 DNA sequence: TGCGCCAGCAGCTCCCTACGGTCCGGAGAGACCCAGTACTTC. Translated: CASSSLRSGETQYF. The chain recombines TRBV5-1 with TRBJ2-5; no definite D call. Germline V lookup: CDR1 SGHRS, CDR2 YFSETQ. CDR3 size: 14 residues. The germline V and J ends were trimmed by 3 bases and 4 bases, with 13 bases remaining between them. Drawing the rest from reference TRBV5-1 and TRBJ2-5, the complete variable domain is KAGVTQTPRYLIKTRGQQVTLSCSPISGHRSVSWYQQTPGQGLQFLFEYFSETQRNKGNFPGRFSGRQFSNSRSEMNVSTLELGDSALYLCASSSLRSGETQYFGPGTRLLVL.

As concerns this clone: Distinct nucleotide sequences in the sample also encode this CDR3. The chain has TRBV4-1 and TRBJ1-3; D perhaps matches TRBD1 (6 bases). The V end was cut by 3 bases, the J end by 2 bases, with 17 bases between. This CDR3 has 17 residues. In germline, CDR1 is MGHRA, CDR2 YSYEKL. The CDR3 bases are TGCGCCAGCAGCCAGGGACCGACAGGCCTCCCTGGAAACACCATATATTTT. Amino acids: CASSQGPTGLPGNTIYF.